This T cell receptor beta chain originates from a study of T cell therapy after organ transplantation. Study summary: Therapy products were autologous CMV-specific T cells, peptide-expanded for approximately 2 weeks. In most products, CD8+ T cells predominated and no virus-specific CD4+ T cells were detected. Study outcomes and limitations: Minimal repertoire change after therapy followed marked pretherapy expansions in nonresponders.

Libraries were prepared by immunoSEQ multiplex PCR; TCRdb keeps only in-frame clonotypes and omits some of them. The sample lists some 630 clones, roughly two thirds occurring once. Worth noting for this clone: Its antigen is not known.

The V gene's germline CDR1 is SEHNR and CDR2 FQNEAQ (reference sequence). V lost 5 bases and J lost 2; bases outside the gene matches: 9. The CDR3 consists of 15 residues. IFN-gamma-secreting cells were captured from therapy product cells restimulated approximately 4 hours with a CMV peptide pool. The sequence was collected from a human patient who had received a solid organ transplant and had CMV disease. The graft donor may be the source of some T cells. J is TRBJ2-7 and V is TRBV7-9; 7 positions agree with TRBD1. Sample: cultured CD8+ T cells. The CDR3 protein is CASSKEQGTPYEQYF. DNA for the CDR3: TGTGCCAGCAGCAAAGAACAGGGGACCCCCTACGAGCAGTACTTC.